This entry lists 20 T cell receptor beta chains sequenced from one sample in a study of blood T cells in healthy people across ages. A sample-barcoded 5' primer and a J-beta primer mix were used in a second PCR of about 6 to 12 cycles. From the 5' RACE reads, TCRdb called clonotypes with MiXCR, one entry per CDR3 protein. The sample lists hundreds of thousands of distinct CDR3 sequences, less than 60% occurring once. Sequencing was performed on blood. The receptors originated from an elderly man in good health.

On this clonotype: An end of the junction does not agree with germline; a read error may underlie this. The chain couples TRBV9 to TRBJ2-3; 7 bases fit TRBD1. The CDR3 consists of 16 residues. Per the germline V gene, CDR1 is SGDLS and CDR2 is YYNGEE. CDR3 nucleotides: TGTGCCAACAGCGTAGCGACAGGGCCCCTCACAGATACGCAGTATTTT. Residues: CANSVATGPLTDTQYF.

The J gene is TRBJ1-1, the V gene TRBV10-3; D is possibly TRBD1 (5 bases). This CDR3 comprises 12 residues. V lost 6 bases, J lost 8 bases, and 13 bases lay in between. The germline V gene encodes CDR1 ENHRY and CDR2 SYGVKD. The CDR3 sequence: CAIRAAAGEAFF. Written as DNA, the CDR3 is TGTGCCATCAGAGCCGCGGCAGGGGAAGCTTTCTTT.

The V call is TRBV7-9, the J call TRBJ1-4; D call uncertain. The ends were cut back, 5 bases at V and 7 bases at J, with 8 bases in the middle. This CDR3 contains 12 residues. Germline V lookup: CDR1 SEHNR, CDR2 FQNEAQ (reference sequence). The CDR3 DNA sequence: TGTGCCAGCAGCCGGGAGGGTGAAAAACTGTTTTTT. Protein sequence: CASSREGEKLFF.

This chain joins TRBV6-2 or TRBV6-3 and TRBJ2-6; the D is unclear. This CDR3 contains 12 residues. Per the germline V gene, CDR1 is MNHEY and CDR2 is SVGEGT. The germline V and J ends were trimmed by 9 bases and 2 bases, with 5 bases remaining between them. The DNA of the CDR3 is TGTGCCAGTGAAACTGGGGCCAACGTCCTGACTTTC. It yields the protein CASETGANVLTF.

V gene TRBV6-6 combines with J gene TRBJ2-4, with 8 bases fitting TRBD2. This CDR3 has 17 amino acids. V was pared by 8 bases and J by 3 bases, with 15 bases of the junction left unmatched. CDR1 is MNHNY and CDR2 is SVGAGI in the germline V gene (reference sequence). The CDR3 protein is CASRAPGGVRDKNIQYF. CDR3 bases: TGTGCCAGCCGTGCTCCGGGAGGGGTCAGGGACAAAAACATTCAGTACTTC.

This clonotype was observed a handful of times. V usage is TRBV20-1 and J usage is TRBJ2-7; 8 bases are a match to TRBD1. V trimming: 6 bases; J trimming: 2 bases; junction bases outside the gene matches: 12. Per germline, CDR1 DFQATT and CDR2 SNEGSKA (reference sequence). The CDR3 totals 15 residues. The CDR3 nucleotides read TGCAGTGCGGGTCGCCAGGGGACAGGAACCTACGAGCAGTACTTC. Its protein is CSAGRQGTGTYEQYF.

The rearrangement uses TRBV20-1 and TRBJ2-1; D unclear. CDR3 size: 14 residues. V was trimmed by 6 bases and J by 0 bases, leaving 12 bases between them. The germline V gene has CDR1 DFQATT and CDR2 SNEGSKA (reference sequence). DNA for the CDR3: TGCAGTGCCCCTTCGAGAGGCTCCTACAATGAGCAGTTCTTC. This encodes CSAPSRGSYNEQFF.

The chain recombines TRBV7-9 with TRBJ2-7, with a weak D call TRBD1 (5 bases). This CDR3 is 13 amino acids long. The germline CDR1 and CDR2 sequences are SEHNR and FQNEAQ (reference sequence). V was trimmed by 2 bases and J by 4 bases, leaving 9 bases between them. CDR3 protein: CASSLTGEYEQYF. CDR3 DNA: TGTGCCAGCAGCTTAACAGGAGAATACGAGCAGTACTTC.

The CDR3 is CASTGGDNYEQYF. The CDR3 nucleotides are TGTGCCAGCACCGGCGGGGACAACTACGAGCAGTACTTC. This rearrangement joins TRBV6-2 or TRBV6-3 to TRBJ2-7, with D possibly being TRBD1 or TRBD2 (6 bases each). V was shortened by 7 bases and J by 3 bases, with 13 bases between the two germline ends. The length of the CDR3 is 13 residues. Looked up from germline, CDR1 is MNHEY and CDR2 is SVGEGT.

This clonotype has more than one count but fewer than ten. V usage is TRBV7-2 and J usage is TRBJ2-5; D ambiguous. The CDR3 runs 12 residues. CDR1 and CDR2 (germline): SGHTA, FQGNSA. V lost 2 bases to trimming and J lost 8 bases, with 9 bases between them. CDR3 region: CASSLRMFTQYF. The CDR3 coding sequence is TGTGCCAGCAGCTTACGGATGTTTACCCAGTACTTC.

The rearrangement joins TRBV7-9 to TRBJ1-2; a weak D match, TRBD1 (6 bases). The V end lost 1 base, the J end lost 4 bases, and 16 bases lay between the germline ends. Germline lookup yields CDR1 SEHNR and CDR2 FQNEAQ (reference sequence). The CDR3 runs to 16 residues. The CDR3 protein is CASSLEVGQGIYGYTF. The CDR3 coding sequence is TGTGCCAGCAGCTTAGAGGTCGGGCAGGGGATCTATGGCTACACCTTC. Drawing the rest from reference TRBV7-9 and TRBJ1-2, the complete variable domain is DTGVSQNPRHKITKRGQNVTFRCDPISEHNRLYWYRQTLGQGPEFLTYFQNEAQLEKSRLLSDRFSAERPKGSFSTLEIQRTEQGDSAMYLCASSLEVGQGIYGYTFGSGTRLTVV.

The J gene is TRBJ1-5, the V gene TRBV27, with no clear D. Germline V gene data show CDR1 as MNHEY and CDR2 as SMNVEV (reference sequence). CDR3 length equals 13 residues. Trimming stripped 5 bases from V and 7 bases from J, with 12 bases between. The CDR3 sequence: CASSLSARQPQHF. DNA for the CDR3: TGTGCCAGCAGTCTCTCGGCAAGACAGCCCCAGCATTTT.

The CDR3 DNA follows: TGTGCCAGCAGTGTATCGGGACAGCAAGAGACCCAGTACTTC. It codes for CASSVSGQQETQYF. The chain recombines TRBV6-1 with TRBJ2-7; 7 positions match TRBD1. The DNA end is a closer match to TRBJ2-5, so the J assignment may be wrong. Looked up from germline, CDR1 is MNHNS and CDR2 is SASEGT. CDR3 length: 14 residues.

This sequence joins TRBV12-3 or TRBV12-4 and TRBJ2-7, with D hard to call. The CDR3 spans 12 residues. Trimming removed 6 bases from V and 2 bases from J, with 8 bases in between. CDR3 in DNA: TGTGCCAGCAGGGGGATCGCCTACGAGCAGTACTTC. It codes for CASRGIAYEQYF.

The V call is TRBV4-1, the J call TRBJ1-2, with 11 bases identical to TRBD1. Germline CDR1 and CDR2: MGHRA and YSYEKL. The CDR3 contains 15 residues. V was clipped by 0 bases and J by 10 bases; unmatched bases: 7. The chain's CDR3 is CASSQEGTGGIVYTF. In DNA form, the CDR3 reads TGCGCCAGCAGCCAAGAAGGGACAGGGGGAATTGTCTACACCTTC.

For this clonotype: Because the CDR3's place on the DNA is in doubt, the DNA is left out and the CDR3 is given as listed by TCRdb. The gene calls are TRBV4-3 and TRBJ1-2; TRBD1 reflects the table's D call only, with no check against the DNA. The length of the CDR3 is 16 amino acids, counting both ends. CDR1 and CDR2 (germline): LGHNA, YSLEER. CDR3 in amino acids: CAAGGTGAKNFYGCTF.

CDR3 region: CASSHEAHYEQYF. CDR3 nucleotides: TGTGCCAGCAGTCACGAAGCACACTACGAGCAGTACTTC. The rearrangement links TRBV27 to TRBJ2-7; no clear D gene. The germline V gene has CDR1 MNHEY and CDR2 SMNVEV (reference sequence). This CDR3 contains 13 residues. V lost 5 bases and J 3 bases, leaving 11 bases between the germline ends.

V is TRBV5-1 and J is TRBJ1-5; 7 nucleotides align to TRBD1. Germline CDR1 is SGHRS and CDR2 is YFSETQ. Trimming removed 9 bases from V and 3 bases from J; junction bases left unmatched: 12. This CDR3 has 15 residues. CDR3 sequence reads: CAIDLQGEANQPQHF. Written as DNA, the CDR3 is TGCGCCATCGATCTTCAGGGGGAGGCCAATCAGCCCCAGCATTTT.

There are a few counts of this clonotype. V usage is TRBV14 and J usage is TRBJ2-1; tentatively, D is TRBD2 (5 bases). The ends were cut back, 0 bases at V and 2 bases at J, with 11 bases in the middle. CDR1 SGHDN and CDR2 FVKESK come from the germline V gene. The CDR3 extends over 16 amino acids. The CDR3 spells CASSQDRGLAYNEQFF. The CDR3 coding sequence is TGTGCCAGCAGCCAAGATCGAGGGTTGGCCTACAATGAGCAGTTCTTC.

This clonotype was seen a handful of times. The rearrangement joins TRBV6-2 or TRBV6-3 to TRBJ1-2; D uncertain. The V end lost 4 bases, the J end lost 4 bases, and 22 bases lay between the germline ends. Germline V lookup: CDR1 MNHEY, CDR2 SVGEGT. The CDR3 totals 17 residues. The CDR3 bases are TGTGCCAGCAGTTTAATCCCCATAGGAGGAGGTTCCTATGGCTACACCTTC. This translates into CASSLIPIGGGSYGYTF.